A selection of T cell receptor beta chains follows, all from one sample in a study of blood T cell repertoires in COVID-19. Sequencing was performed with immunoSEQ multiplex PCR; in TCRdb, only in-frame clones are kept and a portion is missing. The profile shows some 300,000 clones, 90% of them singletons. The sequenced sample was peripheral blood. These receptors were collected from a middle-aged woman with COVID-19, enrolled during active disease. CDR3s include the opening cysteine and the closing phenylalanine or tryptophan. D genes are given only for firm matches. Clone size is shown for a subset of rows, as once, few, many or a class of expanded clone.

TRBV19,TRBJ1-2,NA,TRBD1,CASSADRGYGYTF,TGTGCCAGTAGTGCCGACAGGGGCTATGGCTACACCTTC
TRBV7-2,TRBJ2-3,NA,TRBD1,CASSPGQGADTQYF,TGTGCCAGCAGCCCCGGACAGGGAGCAGATACGCAGTATTTT
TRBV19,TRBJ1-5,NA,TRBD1,CASSLGTGGRRNQPQHF,TGTGCCAGTAGTCTTGGGACAGGGGGCAGGAGGAATCAGCCCCAGCATTTT
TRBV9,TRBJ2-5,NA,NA,CASSVVGGVETQYF,TGTGCCAGCAGCGTAGTAGGGGGAGTAGAGACCCAGTACTTC
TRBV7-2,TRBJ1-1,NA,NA,CASSSRTGAFF,TGTGCCAGCAGCTCGAGGACTGGGGCTTTCTTT
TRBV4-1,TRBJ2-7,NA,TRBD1,CASSVGGDRAYEQYF,TGCGCCAGCAGCGTAGGTGGAGACAGGGCCTACGAGCAGTACTTC
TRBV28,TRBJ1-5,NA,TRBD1,CASSLRGGGQPQHF,TGTGCCAGCAGCCTTCGAGGGGGCGGACAGCCCCAGCATTTT
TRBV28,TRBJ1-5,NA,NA,CASSSGSGLLAGPQHF,TGTGCCAGCAGTTCGGGCAGCGGCTTACTGGCAGGGCCCCAGCATTTT
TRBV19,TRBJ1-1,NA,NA,CASSPSVRSGDTEAFF,TGTGCCAGTAGTCCCAGTGTCAGGAGCGGGGACACTGAAGCTTTCTTT
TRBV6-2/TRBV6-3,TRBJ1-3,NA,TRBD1,CASSRRDRDSGNTIYF,TGTGCCAGCAGTCGCCGGGACAGGGACTCTGGAAACACCATATATTTT
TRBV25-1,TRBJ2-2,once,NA,CASSDLLSGGTGELFF,TGTGCCAGCAGTGACTTACTATCCGGCGGCACCGGGGAGCTGTTTTTT
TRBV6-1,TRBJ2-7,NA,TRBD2,CASSEASLAGAPWDEQYF,TGTGCCAGCAGTGAAGCATCACTAGCGGGAGCTCCTTGGGACGAGCAGTACTTC
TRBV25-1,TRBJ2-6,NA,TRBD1,CASSLPDRGVNVLTF,TGTGCCAGCAGTCTCCCGGACAGGGGCGTCAACGTCCTGACTTTC
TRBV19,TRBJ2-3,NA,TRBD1,CASSIQGVSTDTQYF,TGTGCCAGTAGTATCCAGGGGGTATCCACAGATACGCAGTATTTT
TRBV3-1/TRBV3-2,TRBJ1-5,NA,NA,CASSLGLSNQPQHF,TGTGCCAGCAGCCTGGGACTTAGCAATCAGCCCCAGCATTTT
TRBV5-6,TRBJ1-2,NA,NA,CASSLGGRGGLGYTF,TGTGCCAGCAGCTTGGGCGGCAGGGGCGGACTTGGCTACACCTTC
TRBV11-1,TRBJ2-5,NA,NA,CASSLGAGIEETQYF,TGTGCCAGCAGCTTAGGGGCGGGGATAGAAGAGACCCAGTACTTC
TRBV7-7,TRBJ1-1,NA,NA,CASSLNGQTSLNTEAFF,TGTGCTAGCAGCTTAAACGGACAGACTTCCCTGAACACTGAAGCTTTCTTT
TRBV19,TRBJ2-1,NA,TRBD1,CASSSTGYEQFF,TGTGCCAGTAGTTCGACAGGGTATGAGCAGTTCTTC
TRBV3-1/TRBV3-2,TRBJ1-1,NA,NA,CASSHPTGTGAGRTEAFF,TGTGCCAGCAGCCATCCCACAGGAACAGGCGCAGGACGGACTGAAGCTTTCTTT
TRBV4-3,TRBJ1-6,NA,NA,CASSQGTNNSPLHF,TGCGCCAGCAGCCAAGGGACAAATAATTCACCCCTCCACTTT
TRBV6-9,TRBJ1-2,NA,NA,CASRTDRLTSYTF,TGTGCCAGCAGAACTGACAGGCTAACCTCCTACACCTTC
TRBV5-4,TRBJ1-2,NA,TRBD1,CASSFIKGQGDYGYTF,TGTGCCAGCAGCTTTATAAAGGGACAGGGGGACTATGGCTACACCTTC
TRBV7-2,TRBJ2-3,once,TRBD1,CASSGGQGAGDTQYF,TGTGCCAGCAGCGGGGGACAGGGGGCAGGAGATACGCAGTATTTT
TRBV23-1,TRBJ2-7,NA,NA,CASSQLYRALTYEQYF,TGCGCCAGCAGTCAATTGTACAGGGCCCTGACCTACGAGCAGTACTTC
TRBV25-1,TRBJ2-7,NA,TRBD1,CASSNPTGGGWEQYF,TGTGCCAGCAGTAACCCGACAGGGGGCGGATGGGAGCAGTACTTC
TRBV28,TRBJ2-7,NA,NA,CASRLSGLPYEQYF,TGTGCCAGCAGGTTATCAGGACTTCCATACGAGCAGTACTTC
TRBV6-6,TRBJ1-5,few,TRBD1,CASSRTGQGRRVNQPQHF,TGTGCCAGCAGTCGAACGGGACAGGGGCGTCGTGTAAATCAGCCCCAGCATTTT
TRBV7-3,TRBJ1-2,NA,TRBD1,CASSAGTGDYGYTF,TGTGCCAGCAGCGCCGGGACAGGGGACTATGGCTACACCTTC
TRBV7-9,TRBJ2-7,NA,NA,CASSPDRISTYEQYF,TGTGCCAGCAGCCCCGACAGGATCTCAACCTACGAGCAGTACTTC
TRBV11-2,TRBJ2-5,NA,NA,CASSPRVQETQYF,TGTGCCAGCAGCCCCAGGGTCCAAGAGACCCAGTACTTC
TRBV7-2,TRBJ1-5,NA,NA,CASSLAWGGDQPQHF,TGTGCCAGCAGCTTAGCGTGGGGGGGGGATCAGCCCCAGCATTTT
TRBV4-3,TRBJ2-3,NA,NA,CASSQGGLQSTDTQYF,TGCGCCAGCAGCCAAGGTGGACTGCAAAGCACAGATACGCAGTATTTT
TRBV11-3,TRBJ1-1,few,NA,CASSSQGNTEAFF,TGTGCCAGCAGTTCCCAGGGGAACACTGAAGCTTTCTTT
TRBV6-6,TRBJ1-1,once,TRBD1,CASSSGQERRAEAFF,TGTGCCAGCAGTTCGGGACAGGAGAGGAGAGCTGAAGCTTTCTTT
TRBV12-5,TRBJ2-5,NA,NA,CASGLGGTQETQYF,TGTGCTAGTGGTTTGGGCGGGACCCAAGAGACCCAGTACTTC
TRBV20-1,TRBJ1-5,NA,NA,CSASGGISQPQHF,TGCAGTGCTAGTGGAGGAATTTCGCAGCCCCAGCATTTT
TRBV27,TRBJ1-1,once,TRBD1,CASSSHRGAYTEAFF,TGTGCCAGCAGTTCGCACAGGGGGGCGTACACTGAAGCTTTCTTT
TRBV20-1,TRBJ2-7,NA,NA,CSASRLRGRLGEQYF,TGCAGTGCTAGTAGGCTGCGGGGGCGGCTAGGGGAGCAGTACTTC
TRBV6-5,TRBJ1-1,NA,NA,CASSYGWARNTEAFF,TGTGCCAGCAGTTACGGGTGGGCGAGGAACACTGAAGCTTTCTTT
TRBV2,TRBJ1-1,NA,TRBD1,CASSRGGTANTEAFF,TGTGCCAGCAGTCGGGGGGGGACAGCCAACACTGAAGCTTTCTTT
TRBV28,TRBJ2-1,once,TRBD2,CASSPYRRGAYNEQFF,TGTGCCAGCAGTCCGTATCGGCGGGGGGCCTACAATGAGCAGTTCTTC
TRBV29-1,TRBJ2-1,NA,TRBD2,CSALWEGRYNEQFF,TGCAGCGCCCTGTGGGAGGGCCGCTACAATGAGCAGTTCTTC
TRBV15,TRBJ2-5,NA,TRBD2,CATSRDLSQDGRSQYF,TGTGCCACCAGCAGAGATCTCTCGCAGGACGGGAGGAGCCAGTACTTC
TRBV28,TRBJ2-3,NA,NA,CASRGFRLDSTDTQYF,TGTGCCAGCAGGGGATTCCGACTAGACAGCACAGATACGCAGTATTTT
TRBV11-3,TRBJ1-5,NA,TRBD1,CASSLRTGTHSNQPQHF,TGTGCCAGCAGCTTAAGGACAGGGACCCATAGCAATCAGCCCCAGCATTTT
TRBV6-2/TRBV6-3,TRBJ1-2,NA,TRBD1,CASSDGLTGNYGYTF,TGTGCCAGCAGTGACGGGCTGACAGGGAACTATGGCTACACCTTC